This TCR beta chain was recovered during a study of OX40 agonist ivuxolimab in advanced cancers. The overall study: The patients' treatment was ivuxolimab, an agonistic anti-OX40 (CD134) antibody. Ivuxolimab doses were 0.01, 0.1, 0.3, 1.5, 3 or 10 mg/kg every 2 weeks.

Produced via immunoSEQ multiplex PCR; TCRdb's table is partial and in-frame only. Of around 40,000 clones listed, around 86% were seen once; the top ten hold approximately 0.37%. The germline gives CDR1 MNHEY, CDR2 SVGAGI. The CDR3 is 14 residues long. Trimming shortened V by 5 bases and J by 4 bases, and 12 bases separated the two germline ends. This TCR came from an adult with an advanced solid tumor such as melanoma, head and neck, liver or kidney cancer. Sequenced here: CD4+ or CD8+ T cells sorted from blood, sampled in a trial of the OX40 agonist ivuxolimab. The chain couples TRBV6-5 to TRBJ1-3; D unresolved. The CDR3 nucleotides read TGTGCCAGCAGTCGGGCGGGGTCGGGAAACACCATATATTTT. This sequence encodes CASSRAGSGNTIYF.